Shown below are 2 T cell receptor beta chains from a single sample sequenced in a study of blood T cell repertoires in COVID-19. Measured with immunoSEQ multiplex PCR; TCRdb has only the in-frame clones, and not every one. The sample gives more than 95,000 clones, roughly 84% of which show up once; 10% to 15% is in the top ten. The sequenced material came from peripheral blood. These receptors came from a woman aged 55-69 years in a cohort sampled during active or convalescent COVID-19.

This clone showed up just once. V gene TRBV27 combines with J gene TRBJ2-7; D not certain. Germline-derived CDR1 and CDR2 are MNHEY and SMNVEV (reference sequence). The CDR3 is 11 amino acids. Trimming pared 3 bases from V and 3 bases from J, leaving 3 bases between. For the CDR3, the DNA is TGTGCCAGCAGTTTCGGCTACGAGCAGTACTTC. Amino acid sequence: CASSFGYEQYF.

CDR3 bases: TGTGCCAGCAGCTTAGGACTAGCGGGATACAATGAGCAGTTCTTC. This translates into CASSLGLAGYNEQFF. V gene TRBV11-3 combines with J gene TRBJ2-1; 11 nucleotides align to TRBD2. CDR1 and CDR2 from the germline V gene are SGHNT and YENEEA. This CDR3 is built from 15 residues. The V segment lost 1 base and the J segment 4 bases; nucleotides outside the gene matches: 0. Combining the CDR3 with reference TRBV11-3 and TRBJ2-1 gives the whole variable domain EAGVVQSPRYKIIEKKQPVAFWCNPISGHNTLYWYLQNLGQGPELLIRYENEEAVDDSQLPKDRFSAERLKGVDSTLKIQPAELGDSAVYLCASSLGLAGYNEQFFGPGTRLTVL.